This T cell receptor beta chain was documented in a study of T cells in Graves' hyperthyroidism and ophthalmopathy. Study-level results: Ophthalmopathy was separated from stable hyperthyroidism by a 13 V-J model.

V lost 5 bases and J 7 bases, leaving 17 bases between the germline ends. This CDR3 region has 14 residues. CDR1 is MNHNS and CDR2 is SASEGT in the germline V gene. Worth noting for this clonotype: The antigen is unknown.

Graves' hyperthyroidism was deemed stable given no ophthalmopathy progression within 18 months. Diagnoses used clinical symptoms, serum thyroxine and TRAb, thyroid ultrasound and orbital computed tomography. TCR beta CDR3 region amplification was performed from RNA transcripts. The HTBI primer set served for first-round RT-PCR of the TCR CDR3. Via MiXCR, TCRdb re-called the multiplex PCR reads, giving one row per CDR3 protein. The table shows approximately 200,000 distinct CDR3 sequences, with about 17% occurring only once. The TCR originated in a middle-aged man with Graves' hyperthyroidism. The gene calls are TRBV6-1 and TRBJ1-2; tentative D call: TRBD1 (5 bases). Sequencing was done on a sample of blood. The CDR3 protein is CASSFLGAVAGYTF. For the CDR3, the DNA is TGTGCCAGCAGTTTTTTAGGGGCGGTCGCTGGCTACACCTTC.